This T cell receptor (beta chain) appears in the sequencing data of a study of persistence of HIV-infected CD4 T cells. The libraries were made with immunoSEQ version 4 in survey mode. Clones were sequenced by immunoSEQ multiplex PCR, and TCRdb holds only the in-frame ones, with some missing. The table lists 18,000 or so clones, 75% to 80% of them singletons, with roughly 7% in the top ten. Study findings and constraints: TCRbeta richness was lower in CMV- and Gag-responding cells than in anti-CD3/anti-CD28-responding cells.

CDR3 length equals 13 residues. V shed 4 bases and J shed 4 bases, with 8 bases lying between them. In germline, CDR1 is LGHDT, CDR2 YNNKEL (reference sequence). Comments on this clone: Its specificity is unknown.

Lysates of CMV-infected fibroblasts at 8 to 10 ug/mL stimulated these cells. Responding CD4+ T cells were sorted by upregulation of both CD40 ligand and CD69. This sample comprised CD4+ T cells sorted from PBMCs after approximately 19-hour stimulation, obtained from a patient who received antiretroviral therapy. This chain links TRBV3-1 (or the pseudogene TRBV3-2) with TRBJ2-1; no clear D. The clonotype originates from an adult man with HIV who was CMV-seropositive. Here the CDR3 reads CASSRSGYNEQFF. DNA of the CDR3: TGTGCCAGCAGCCGGAGTGGGTACAATGAGCAGTTCTTC.